The rows below give T cell receptor beta chains drawn from one sample of a study of cytomegalovirus exposure and HLA in healthy donors. TCRdb's copy holds only in-frame clones and misses some; the assay was immunoSEQ multiplex PCR. The sample shows about 160,000 clones, approximately 82% of them seen only once. The sample consisted of PBMCs. The receptor set was obtained from a male donor in good health and CMV-seronegative. Both conserved end residues are part of each CDR3. The D gene is left open where the match is weak. Size tells how often a clone was seen (once, few, many) or the class of an expanded clone, and some rows leave it out.

clone size | J gene | D gene | V gene | CDR3 protein | CDR3 DNA
. | TRBJ1-1 | . | TRBV19 | CASSTPQGYLNTEAFF | TGTGCCAGTAGTACCCCCCAGGGGTACCTGAACACTGAAGCTTTCTTT
few | TRBJ1-1 | TRBD1 | TRBV5-5 | CASSTSQGRTEAFF | TGTGCCAGCTCCACCTCACAGGGGAGGACTGAAGCTTTCTTT
. | TRBJ2-5 | TRBD2 | TRBV19 | CASSIPRGLADQETQYF | TGTGCCAGTAGTATACCCCGAGGGCTAGCGGATCAAGAGACCCAGTACTTC
. | TRBJ1-2 | . | TRBV6-4 | CASSADGYTF | TGTGCCAGCAGTGCTGATGGCTACACCTTC
. | TRBJ1-1 | . | TRBV28 | CASHRVGNTEAFF | TGTGCCAGTCACAGGGTAGGGAACACTGAAGCTTTCTTT
. | TRBJ1-1 | . | TRBV29-1 | CSVLERGKAEAFF | TGCAGCGTTCTCGAGCGGGGGAAGGCTGAAGCTTTCTTT
. | TRBJ1-3 | . | TRBV9 | CASEGVGNTIYF | TGTGCCAGCGAGGGGGTCGGAAACACCATATATTTT
few | TRBJ2-3 | TRBD2 | TRBV4-2 | CASSQATSGGDTQYF | TGTGCCAGCAGCCAAGCTACTAGCGGGGGAGATACGCAGTATTTT
few | TRBJ1-3 | . | TRBV30 | CAWSHPGGGNTIYF | TGTGCCTGGAGTCACCCCGGGGGGGGTAACACCATATATTTT
once | TRBJ2-2 | TRBD1 | TRBV7-3 | CASSLKGSGQGRGELFF | TGTGCCAGCAGCTTAAAAGGCTCGGGACAGGGTCGTGGGGAGCTGTTTTTT
. | TRBJ2-1 | TRBD2 | TRBV28 | CASTAFGTSLDEQFF | TGTGCCAGCACTGCCTTTGGGACTAGCTTGGATGAGCAGTTCTTC
. | TRBJ2-7 | TRBD2 | TRBV28 | CASIEVGGSGLTYEQYF | TGTGCCAGCATCGAGGTCGGCGGTAGCGGGCTCACCTACGAGCAGTACTTC
once | TRBJ2-5 | . | TRBV11-2 | CASSPGIYQETQYF | TGTGCCAGCAGCCCAGGGATTTACCAAGAGACCCAGTACTTC
. | TRBJ1-2 | . | TRBV6-5 | CARFQGNYGYTF | TGTGCCAGGTTCCAGGGGAACTATGGCTACACCTTC
. | TRBJ1-1 | . | TRBV12-1 | CASSFFRVVVLNTEAFF | TGTGCCAGCAGCTTCTTCAGGGTGGTAGTCTTGAACACTGAAGCTTTCTTT
. | TRBJ2-7 | TRBD1 | TRBV15 | CATSRDRGDEQYF | TGTGCCACCAGCAGGGACAGGGGTGACGAGCAGTACTTC
. | TRBJ1-2 | . | TRBV19 | CASTNPQGIGYTF | TGTGCCAGTACCAATCCTCAGGGGATCGGCTACACCTTC